This TCR beta chain was captured by sequencing in a study of OX40 agonist ivuxolimab in advanced cancers. Study summary: With a range of roughly 23 to 79, age averaged about 58 years, and approximately 83% were male.

The assay was immunoSEQ multiplex PCR, and TCRdb's table has in-frame clones only and misses some. The data show around 95,000 clones, with 89% seen just once and roughly 0.15% held by the top ten. CDR1 and CDR2 from the germline V gene are MNHEY and SMNVEV (reference sequence). V lost 5 bases and J 3 bases, leaving 20 bases between the germline ends. The CDR3 length is 16 residues. The source of this sequence is an adult with an advanced solid tumor such as melanoma, head and neck, liver or kidney cancer. The rearrangement links TRBV27 to TRBJ2-7, with D uncertain. Specimen: CD4+ or CD8+ T cells sorted from blood, collected in a trial of the OX40 agonist ivuxolimab. The DNA for the CDR3 is TGTGCCAGCAGTCCACTGCGACGAGACCACCGCTACGAGCAGTACTTC. Its translation: CASSPLRRDHRYEQYF.